Below are 9 T cell receptor beta chains sequenced from a single sample in a study of T cell repertoires in cytomegalovirus infection. No antigen has been identified for these receptors. TCRdb re-analysed the reads in MiXCR, keeping a single row per CDR3 protein. This sample yields 90,000 to 110,000 distinct CDR3 sequences, of which 25% to 30% are seen a single time; around 80% belongs to the top ten. The input for sequencing was CD8+ T cells from cultured PBMCs, taken from culture after CMV antigen stimulation. These TCRs come from a human donor in good health (CMV status not recorded). Some clones in this sample may be carry-over from other donors' samples.

This clonotype was counted a single time. The rearrangement joins TRBV20-1 to TRBJ2-1; 9 bases fit TRBD2. V shed 6 bases and J 6 bases; nucleotides not matched to a gene: 12. Germline loops: CDR1 DFQATT, CDR2 SNEGSKA (reference sequence). This CDR3 contains 15 residues. DNA for the CDR3: TGCAGTGCGATCCCGGGACTAGCAAGGACCAATGAGCAGTTCTTC. This codes for CSAIPGLARTNEQFF.

The chain is built from TRBV27 and TRBJ2-3, with D perhaps being TRBD1 or TRBD2 (5 bases each). Germline V CDR1 and CDR2: MNHEY, SMNVEV (reference sequence). V shed 5 bases and J shed 2 bases, with 11 bases lying between them. This CDR3 region has 14 residues. CDR3 sequence reads: CASSRWGPTDTQYF. The CDR3 DNA is TGTGCCAGCAGTAGGTGGGGACCCACAGATACGCAGTATTTT.

The V and J genes are TRBV19 and TRBJ2-1, with TRBD2 as a possible D gene (6 bases). The CDR3 covers 14 residues. The V and J ends lost 4 bases and 8 bases respectively, with 15 bases between them. CDR1 and CDR2 (germline): LNHDA, SQIVND (reference sequence). CDR3 DNA sequence: TGTGCCAGTAGTACGCTAACGGGGGACCATGAGCAGTTCTTC. This codes for CASSTLTGDHEQFF.

This clonotype was found a few times. The rearrangement uses TRBV5-6 and TRBJ1-3; D is perhaps TRBD1 (5 bases). Germline V gene data show CDR1 as SGHDT and CDR2 as YYEEEE. V shed 3 bases and J shed 0 bases, with 7 bases lying between them. This CDR3 contains 14 residues. In nucleotides, the CDR3 is TGTGCCAGCAGCTGGGGGGTCTCTGGAAACACCATATATTTT. Amino acids: CASSWGVSGNTIYF. The whole variable domain, filled in from reference TRBV5-6 and TRBJ1-3, reads DAGVTQSPTHLIKTRGQQVTLRCSPKSGHDTVSWYQQALGQGPQFIFQYYEEEERQRGNFPDRFSGHQFPNYSSELNVNALLLGDSALYLCASSWGVSGNTIYFGEGSWLTVV.

The chain employs TRBV6-2 or TRBV6-3 and TRBJ1-6; D gene ambiguous. V lost 0 bases to trimming and J lost 9 bases, with 9 bases between them. The CDR3 is 14 amino acids. Germline values: CDR1 MNHEY, CDR2 SVGEGT. CDR3 region: CASSYSPYLSPLHF. As DNA, the CDR3 is TGTGCCAGCAGTTACTCGCCCTATCTTTCACCCCTCCACTTT.

The sample holds a few counts of this clonotype. The chain is built from TRBV7-6 and TRBJ2-7, with TRBD2 identical over 10 bases. V gave up 0 bases and J gave up 6 bases; unmatched junction bases: 11. This CDR3 is built from 17 residues. Looked up from germline, CDR1 is SGHVS and CDR2 is FNYEAQ. The CDR3 sequence: CASSLAGAGGPLREQYF. The CDR3 DNA follows: TGTGCCAGCAGCTTAGCAGGAGCGGGGGGGCCCCTACGCGAGCAGTACTTC.

V and J are TRBV3-1 and TRBJ2-5, with 8 bases aligning to TRBD2. Germline trimming cut 1 base from V and 1 base from J; bases unmatched to any gene: 5. CDR1 is LGHDT, CDR2 YNNKEL, per germline (reference sequence). The CDR3 consists of 16 residues. CDR3 loop: CASSQGVAGIQETQYF. CDR3 sequence (DNA): TGTGCCAGCAGCCAAGGAGTAGCGGGGATCCAAGAGACCCAGTACTTC.

This clonotype occurred a few times. The V and J genes are TRBV28 and TRBJ2-5; 7 nucleotides align to TRBD2. The junction had 8 bases not matched to a gene; V was cut back by 6 bases and J by 4 bases. The CDR3 totals 14 residues. Germline V gives CDR1 MDHEN, CDR2 SYDVKM. The CDR3: CASRRLAASETQYF. As DNA, the CDR3 is TGTGCCAGCAGACGACTAGCTGCGTCAGAGACCCAGTACTTC.

The chain links TRBV15 to TRBJ2-1; D is unresolved. Trimming pared 1 base from V and 0 bases from J, leaving 13 bases between. CDR3 length: 17 amino acids. Per germline, CDR1 LNHNV and CDR2 YYDKDF (reference sequence). The CDR3 is CATSRGKVKSSYNEQFF. The CDR3, as DNA: TGTGCCACCAGCAGAGGAAAAGTTAAGAGCTCCTACAATGAGCAGTTCTTC.